This T cell receptor beta chain was recorded in a study of blood T cell repertoires in COVID-19. Overall study: The origin of the acute and convalescent COVID-19 samples was the United States, Italy and Spain. The analysed material was cDNA or gDNA that came from T cells, B-cell-depleted T cells, or PBMCs.

In the authors' methods: The assay estimated nucleated cells by amplifying reference gene primers. Using immunoSEQ multiplex PCR, the repertoire was profiled, and TCRdb retains in-frame clones only, with some absent. From that table come the V and J calls and clone size; the DNA was used to work out D and trimming. The sample has about 150,000 clones, 65% to 80% seen once. The CDR3 totals 14 residues. CDR1 and CDR2 (germline): SGHVS, FNYEAQ. The V gene end was trimmed by 5 bases and the J gene end by 3 bases; junction bases not matched to a gene: 6. The chain is built from TRBV7-6 and TRBJ2-7, with 8 bases lining up with TRBD1. The sequenced sample was peripheral blood. This TCR was sampled from a man between 50 and 59 years old with acute or convalescent COVID-19. The CDR3 coding sequence is TGTGCCAGCAGCAGTCCGGGACAGGACTACGAGCAGTACTTC. Protein sequence: CASSSPGQDYEQYF. The whole variable domain, remainder taken from reference TRBV7-6 and TRBJ2-7, is GAGVSQSPRYKVTKRGQDVALRCDPISGHVSLYWYRQALGQGPEFLTYFNYEAQQDKSGLPNDRFSAERPEGSISTLTIQRTEQRDSAMYRCASSSPGQDYEQYFGPGTRLTVT.